Listed here are 16 T cell receptor beta chains from one sample, sequenced in a study of beta chain features in type 1 diabetes. Study observations and caveats: TCRB CDR3s from Type 1 diabetes patients were moderately but significantly shorter in all four CD4+ subsets.

Expressed TCRB transcripts were sequenced because the entire RNA isolate underwent reverse transcription. Clones were read by immunoSEQ multiplex PCR, and TCRdb kept only the in-frame ones, dropping some. The sample records approximately 250,000 clones, 16% being singletons. Antigen specificity for these receptors is unknown. The sequenced material came from naive CD4+ T cells from blood. Receptors originate from a man aged 30-40 years with type 1 diabetes.

This clone appeared a single time. This rearrangement joins TRBV30 to TRBJ1-1, with D hard to call. CDR3 size: 14 residues. Germline CDR1 reads GTSNPN; CDR2 reads SVGIG (reference sequence). V lost 3 bases and J lost 1, with 12 bases in between. Here the CDR3 DNA reads TGTGCCTGGAGGGCAGGTTGGAAGAACACTGAAGCTTTCTTT. Translating it yields CAWRAGWKNTEAFF.

This clone was seen a few times. The chain joins TRBV7-9 to TRBJ2-3; weak D call: TRBD1 (5 bases). Germline V lookup: CDR1 SEHNR, CDR2 FQNEAQ (reference sequence). The CDR3 extends over 13 amino acids. Trimming removed 4 bases at V and 4 bases at J, with 9 bases between. CDR3 in amino acids: CASSSMGPDTQYF. In DNA, the CDR3 is TGTGCCAGCAGCTCCATGGGGCCAGATACGCAGTATTTT.

This chain uses TRBV29-1 with TRBJ2-7; 8 bases match TRBD1. Germline V gene data show CDR1 as SQVTM and CDR2 as ANQGSEA. Unmatched junction bases numbered 7, after V lost 6 bases and J lost 3 bases. The CDR3 contains 13 residues. The CDR3 bases are TGCAGCGTGGCGCAGGGGGCGGGCTACGAGCAGTACTTC. Translating gives CSVAQGAGYEQYF.

The CDR3, as DNA: TGTGCCAGCAGTGACTCGGCTACCTCTGGGGCCAACGTCCTGACTTTC. It yields the protein CASSDSATSGANVLTF. The chain combines TRBV6-4 with TRBJ2-6; D gene ambiguous. Germline assignment: CDR1 MRHNA and CDR2 SNTAGT. This CDR3 spans 16 amino acids. V lost 0 bases and J 0 bases, leaving 6 bases between the germline ends.

In this sample, this clone turned up a few times. The rearrangement links TRBV13 to TRBJ2-1; perhaps D is TRBD1 or TRBD2 (6 bases each). The CDR3 is made up of 13 amino acids. Trimming shortened V by 9 bases and J by 6 bases, and 15 bases separated the two germline ends. The germline V gene encodes CDR1 PRHDT and CDR2 FYEKMQ (reference sequence). CDR3 sequence: CASDRPGVNEQFF. Here the CDR3 DNA reads TGTGCCAGTGACAGGCCGGGGGTCAATGAGCAGTTCTTC.

This clone came up a few times. The V gene is TRBV29-1, the J gene TRBJ2-1; TRBD2 agrees at 7 bases. Germline-derived CDR1 and CDR2 are SQVTM and ANQGSEA. J lost 3 bases, V lost 5 bases, and 4 bases had no gene match. CDR3 size: 13 residues. CDR3 region: CSVTSADYNEQFF. The CDR3 region has the DNA TGCAGCGTTACTAGCGCGGACTACAATGAGCAGTTCTTC.

This clone was observed a few times. The chain uses TRBV28 and TRBJ1-2; unclear D gene. The germline CDR1 and CDR2 sequences are MDHEN and SYDVKM. CDR3 length: 11 amino acids. Trimming removed 6 bases from V and 3 bases from J, with 5 bases in between. CDR3 sequence reads: CASRKDYGYTF. CDR3 DNA sequence: TGTGCCAGCAGGAAGGACTATGGCTACACCTTC.

This clone was detected a few times. V usage is TRBV2 and J usage is TRBJ1-2; perhaps TRBD1 as D (5 bases). Germline V lookup: CDR1 SNHLY, CDR2 FYNNEI. The length of the CDR3 is 14 residues. V dropped 7 bases and J dropped 4 bases, with 16 bases sitting between them. CDR3: CASKEGIFGYGYTF. CDR3 nucleotide sequence: TGTGCCAGCAAGGAGGGGATCTTCGGCTATGGCTACACCTTC.

J is TRBJ2-5 and V is TRBV29-1; D may match TRBD1 or TRBD2 (5 bases each). Germline V gene lookup returns CDR1 SQVTM and CDR2 ANQGSEA. The CDR3 covers 11 residues. Trimming removed 7 bases from V and 5 bases from J, with 11 bases in between. The CDR3 is CSAGAGETQYF. The CDR3 DNA reads as TGCAGCGCCGGGGCTGGGGAGACCCAGTACTTC. Together with reference TRBV29-1 and TRBJ2-5, the CDR3 gives the full variable domain: SAVISQKPSRDICQRGTSLTIQCQVDSQVTMMFWYRQQPGQSLTLIATANQGSEATYESGFVIDKFPISRPNLTFSTLTVSNMSPEDSSIYLCSAGAGETQYFGPGTRLLVL.

This clone was seen a few times. This chain joins TRBV7-9 and TRBJ2-6; the D is unclear. This CDR3 is built from 14 residues. Trimming shortened V by 7 bases and J by 0 bases, and 7 bases separated the two germline ends. CDR1 is SEHNR, CDR2 FQNEAQ, per germline (reference sequence). The CDR3 sequence is CASIIPSGANVLTF. The CDR3 nucleotides read TGTGCCAGCATTATACCCTCTGGGGCCAACGTCCTGACTTTC.

This clone has only a few counts. V and J are TRBV18 and TRBJ2-7; tentatively, D is TRBD1 (5 bases). Germline loops: CDR1 KGHSH, CDR2 LQKENI. The CDR3 totals 14 residues. The germline V and J ends were trimmed by 0 bases and 4 bases, with 10 bases remaining between them. The CDR3 loop reads CASSPPGQTYEQYF. The CDR3 nucleotides are TGTGCCAGCTCACCACCGGGGCAGACTTACGAGCAGTACTTC.

The V call is TRBV29-1, the J call TRBJ2-3; D ambiguous. CDR3 length equals 13 residues. CDR1 is SQVTM, CDR2 ANQGSEA, per germline. With 1 base removed from V and 4 bases from J, the gap between germline ends came to 9 bases. CDR3 in amino acids: CSVEGRISDTQYF. The CDR3 bases are TGCAGCGTTGAAGGACGGATATCAGATACGCAGTATTTT.

This clone showed up just a few times. The genes are TRBV28 and TRBJ2-7; either TRBD1 or TRBD2 may fit D (5 bases each). With 4 bases removed from V and 2 bases from J, the gap between germline ends came to 9 bases. The CDR3 runs to 13 residues. In germline, CDR1 is MDHEN, CDR2 SYDVKM. For the CDR3, the DNA is TGTGCCAGCAGTTCCGGGGCTACCTACGAGCAGTACTTC. The encoded protein is CASSSGATYEQYF.

The chain employs TRBV18 and TRBJ2-4, with D perhaps TRBD1 or TRBD2 (5 bases each). Germline V lookup: CDR1 KGHSH, CDR2 LQKENI. The CDR3 is 15 amino acids. Trimming removed 3 bases from V and 2 bases from J, with 11 bases in between. This chain's CDR3 is CASSPEAGTKNIQYF. The DNA of the CDR3 is TGTGCCAGCTCACCGGAGGCAGGGACCAAAAACATTCAGTACTTC.

This clone has a handful of counts. This rearrangement joins TRBV9 to TRBJ1-1; D possibly corresponds to TRBD1 (6 bases). V lost 1 base and J 2 bases, leaving 12 bases between the germline ends. The V gene's germline CDR1 is SGDLS and CDR2 YYNGEE. The CDR3 totals 15 residues. CDR3 DNA sequence: TGTGCCAGCAGCGTAAAGCCAGGGGTAAACACTGAAGCTTTCTTT. Translating it yields CASSVKPGVNTEAFF. The full variable domain, with the rest looked up from reference TRBV9 and TRBJ1-1, is DSGVTQTPKHLITATGQRVTLRCSPRSGDLSVYWYQQSLDQGLQFLIQYYNGEERAKGNILERFSAQQFPDLHSELNLSSLELGDSALYFCASSVKPGVNTEAFFGQGTRLTVV.

In this sample, this clone turned up a few times. The chain joins TRBV6-5 to TRBJ2-3; possibly TRBD2 for D (6 bases). Germline CDR1 reads MNHEY; CDR2 reads SVGAGI. V lost 4 bases and J 6 bases, leaving 8 bases between the germline ends. The CDR3 is 12 residues long. The DNA for the CDR3 is TGTGCCAGCAGTTTCGCGGGGGATACGCAGTATTTT. The encoded protein is CASSFAGDTQYF.